The rows below give T cell receptor beta chains drawn from one sample of a study of monozygotic twins with cystic fibrosis. The table came from immunoSEQ multiplex PCR; TCRdb's copy has only in-frame clones and leaves some out. This table has about 14,000 clones, roughly 98% appearing once. Input material: blood. The receptors stem from a girl aged 2 to 9 with cystic fibrosis. The CDR3 runs from the conserved cysteine through the conserved F or W. D genes are given only for firm matches. A clone size is listed for some rows: how often the clone was seen (once, few, many), or a class if it is expanded.

j_call d_call v_call clone_size cdr3_aa cdr3_nt
TRBJ2-2 . TRBV2 . CASSFLDAATMNTGELFF TGTGCCAGCAGCTTCTTAGACGCGGCGACAATGAACACCGGGGAGCTGTTTTTT
TRBJ2-7 TRBD1 TRBV19 . CASSDRGLSREQYF TGTGCCAGTAGTGACAGGGGGCTATCGAGGGAGCAGTACTTC
TRBJ2-5 TRBD2 TRBV9 . CASSGGLASETQYF TGTGCCAGCAGCGGCGGACTAGCGTCAGAGACCCAGTACTTC
TRBJ2-3 . TRBV30 . CAWSVPRPRSTDTQYF TGTGCCTGGAGTGTACCTCGGCCTCGAAGCACAGATACGCAGTATTTT
TRBJ1-1 TRBD1 TRBV5-1 . CASSWADRDDTEAFF TGCGCCAGCAGCTGGGCGGACAGGGATGACACTGAAGCTTTCTTT
TRBJ2-7 TRBD2 TRBV5-1 . CASSGVQTGLAGSSRYEQYF TGCGCCAGCAGCGGGGTACAGACGGGACTAGCGGGATCTAGTAGGTACGAGCAGTACTTC
TRBJ2-7 TRBD1 TRBV5-1 . CASSFNRDYSRQGARYEQYF TGCGCCAGCAGCTTTAACAGGGATTATTCGAGACAGGGGGCAAGGTACGAGCAGTACTTC
TRBJ1-1 TRBD1 TRBV5-5 . CASSLRQGWGTEAFF TGTGCCAGCAGCTTGAGACAGGGGTGGGGGACTGAAGCTTTCTTT
TRBJ2-7 TRBD2 TRBV28 . CASSVGFGSGGKGEQYF TGTGCCAGCAGTGTTGGTTTTGGATCGGGGGGAAAAGGCGAGCAGTACTTC
TRBJ2-5 TRBD1 TRBV5-1 . CASTDPGGAIGTQYF TGCGCCAGCACCGATCCAGGGGGCGCGATCGGGACCCAGTACTTC
TRBJ2-3 . TRBV5-6 . CASSSRGGTDTQYF TGTGCCAGCAGCAGTCGCGGGGGCACAGATACGCAGTATTTT
TRBJ2-3 . TRBV13 once CASSLVSGPTDTQYF TGTGCCAGCAGCTTAGTTAGCGGCCCCACAGATACGCAGTATTTT
TRBJ1-1 . TRBV5-1 . CASAKRGEGSEAFF TGCGCCAGCGCAAAGAGGGGGGAGGGTAGTGAAGCTTTCTTT
TRBJ1-2 . TRBV27 . CASSGGINYGYTF TGTGCCAGCAGTGGGGGTATTAACTATGGCTACACCTTC
TRBJ2-1 TRBD2 TRBV18 . CASSPGLAGDNEQFF TGTGCCAGCTCTCCAGGACTAGCGGGAGACAATGAGCAGTTCTTC
TRBJ1-5 TRBD1 TRBV7-9 . CASSRDREDQPQHF TGTGCCAGCAGCCGGGACAGGGAGGATCAGCCCCAGCATTTT
TRBJ1-2 TRBD1 TRBV30 . CAWSVDRGHGYTF TGTGCCTGGAGTGTTGACAGGGGGCATGGCTACACCTTC